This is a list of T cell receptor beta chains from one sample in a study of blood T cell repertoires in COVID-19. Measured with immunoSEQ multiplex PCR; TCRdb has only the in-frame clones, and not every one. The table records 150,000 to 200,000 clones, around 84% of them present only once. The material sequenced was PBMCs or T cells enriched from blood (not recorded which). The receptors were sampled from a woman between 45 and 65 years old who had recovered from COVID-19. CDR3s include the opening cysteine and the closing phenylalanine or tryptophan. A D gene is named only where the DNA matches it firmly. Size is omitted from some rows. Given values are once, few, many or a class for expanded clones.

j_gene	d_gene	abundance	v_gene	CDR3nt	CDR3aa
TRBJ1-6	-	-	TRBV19	TGTGCCAGTTACGGGGGGCTAGTCCCATCTTCTAATTCACCCCTCCACTTT	CASYGGLVPSSNSPLHF
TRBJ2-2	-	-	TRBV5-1	TGCGCCAGCAGCTTGGCTTCGGTGGCCGGGGAGCTGTTTTTT	CASSLASVAGELFF
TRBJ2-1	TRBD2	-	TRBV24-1	TGTGCCACCAGTGGCCTTGTAGCGGGAGTCTACAATGAGCAGTTCTTC	CATSGLVAGVYNEQFF
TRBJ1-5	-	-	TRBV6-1	TGTGCCAGCAGTGAGGCTCAGGGGAGAAACGACCCTGGACATCAGCCCCAGCATTTT	CASSEAQGRNDPGHQPQHF
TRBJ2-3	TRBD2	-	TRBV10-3	TGTGCCATCAGTTGGACTAGCGGGGGTAACACAGATACGCAGTATTTT	CAISWTSGGNTDTQYF
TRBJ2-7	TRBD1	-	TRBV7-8	TGTGCCAGCAGCTTAGCAAGCCGTCCAGGGGGAGCCTACGAGCAGTACTTC	CASSLASRPGGAYEQYF
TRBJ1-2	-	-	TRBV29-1	TGCAGCGTAGACAGAAACTATGGCTACACCTTC	CSVDRNYGYTF
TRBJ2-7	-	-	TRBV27	TGTGCCAGTGGGTACAGGCCGCAGTACTTC	CASGYRPQYF
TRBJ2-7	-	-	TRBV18	TGTGCCAGCTCACCGGCCAGAGGCGGAAGCTCCTACGAGCAGTACTTC	CASSPARGGSSYEQYF
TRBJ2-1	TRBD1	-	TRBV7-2	TGTGCCAGCAGCTTATATGGGACAGGGGAGCAGTTCTTC	CASSLYGTGEQFF
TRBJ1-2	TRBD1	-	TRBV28	TGTGCCAGCGGACAGGCAGCCTATGGCTACACCTTC	CASGQAAYGYTF
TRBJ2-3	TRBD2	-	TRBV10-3	TGTGCCATCAGCGTGAGTCACAGCGGGAGGGCCCTCACAGATACGCAGTATTTT	CAISVSHSGRALTDTQYF
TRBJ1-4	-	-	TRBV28	TGTGCCAGCAGTCCCGGACAGACAACTAATGAAAAACTGTTTTTT	CASSPGQTTNEKLFF
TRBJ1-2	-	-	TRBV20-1	TGCAGTTCTAGGAAGGGGTGGGGCTACACCTTC	CSSRKGWGYTF
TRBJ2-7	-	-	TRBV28	TGTGCCAGCAGTTTAGGGGACAAATCCCCCTACGAGCAGTACTTC	CASSLGDKSPYEQYF
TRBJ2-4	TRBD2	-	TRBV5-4	TGTGCCAGCAGCTATGGGACTAGCTCCATAGCCAAAAACATTCAGTACTTC	CASSYGTSSIAKNIQYF
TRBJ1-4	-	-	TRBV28	TGTGCCAGCAGCTTTCTATTCGGACAGAATGAAAAACTGTTTTTT	CASSFLFGQNEKLFF
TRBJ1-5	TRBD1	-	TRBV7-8	TGTGCCAGCAGCGGACAGGGTGAAAGACAGCATTTT	CASSGQGERQHF
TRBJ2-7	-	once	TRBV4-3	TGCGCCAGCAGCCCACGCCCAGGGCCCTCCTACGAGCAGTACTTC	CASSPRPGPSYEQYF
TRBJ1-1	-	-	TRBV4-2	TGTGCCAGCAGCCCAATAACAGGGAAGAACACTGAAGCTTTCTTT	CASSPITGKNTEAFF
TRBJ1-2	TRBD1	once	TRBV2	TGTGCCAGCAGCTTAGGGACAGGGATCGAAGGCTACACCTTC	CASSLGTGIEGYTF
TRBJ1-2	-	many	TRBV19	TGTGCCAGTAGTATTACAGGGCACTATGGCTACACCTTC	CASSITGHYGYTF